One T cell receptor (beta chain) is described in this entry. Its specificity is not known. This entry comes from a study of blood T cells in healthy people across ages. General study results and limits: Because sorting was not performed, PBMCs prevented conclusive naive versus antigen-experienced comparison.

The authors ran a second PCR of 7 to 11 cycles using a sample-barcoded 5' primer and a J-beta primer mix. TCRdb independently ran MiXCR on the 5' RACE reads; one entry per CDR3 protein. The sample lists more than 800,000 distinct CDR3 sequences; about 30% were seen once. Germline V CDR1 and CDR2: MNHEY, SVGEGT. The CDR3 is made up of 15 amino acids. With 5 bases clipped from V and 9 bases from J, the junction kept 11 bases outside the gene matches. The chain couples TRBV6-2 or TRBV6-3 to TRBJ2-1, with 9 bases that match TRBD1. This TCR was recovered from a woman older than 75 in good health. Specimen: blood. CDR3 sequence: CASSLPGTGWFEQFF. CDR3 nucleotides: TGTGCCAGCAGTCTCCCCGGGACAGGGTGGTTTGAGCAGTTCTTC.